This T cell receptor beta chain was observed in a study of CD8+ T cells in alopecia areata. Study-wide findings and caveats: Higher clonality and more expanded CD8+ clones appeared in lesional than normal scalp. Scalp samples also yield sequences from resident alphabeta T cells of normal skin. Researchers reported that TCR sharing among patients proved less clear than in mice, possibly HLA-linked.

Between the trimmed V and J ends, which lost 11 bases and 5 bases, there was a span of 18 bases. CDR1 ENHRY and CDR2 SYGVKD come from the germline V gene. The length of the CDR3 is 13 residues. Isolation of CD4+ and CD8+ T cells from PBMCs was achieved by sorting. As for this clone: The antigen is unknown.

RNA was extracted and reverse transcribed into cDNA as the sequencing template. Clones were sequenced by immunoSEQ multiplex PCR, and TCRdb holds only the in-frame ones, with some missing. The sample lists roughly 120,000 clones; 55% to 65% were seen once. The chain uses TRBV10-3 and TRBJ2-5; D gene ambiguous. The clonotype originates from a human donor in good health. The sequencing input was CD4+ T cells sorted from blood. CDR3 bases: TGTGCCGCCCAAAGGACCGAGGAGGAGACCCAGTACTTC. It yields the protein CAAQRTEEETQYF.